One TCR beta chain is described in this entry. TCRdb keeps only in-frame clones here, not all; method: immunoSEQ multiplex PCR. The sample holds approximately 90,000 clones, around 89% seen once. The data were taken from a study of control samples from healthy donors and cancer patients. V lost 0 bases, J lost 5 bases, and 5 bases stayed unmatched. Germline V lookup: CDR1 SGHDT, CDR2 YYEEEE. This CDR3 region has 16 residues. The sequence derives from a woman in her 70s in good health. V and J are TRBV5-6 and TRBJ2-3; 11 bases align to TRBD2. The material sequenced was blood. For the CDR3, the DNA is TGTGCCAGCAGCTTGGGACTAGCGGGGAGGGGAGATACGCAGTATTTT. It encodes CASSLGLAGRGDTQYF.